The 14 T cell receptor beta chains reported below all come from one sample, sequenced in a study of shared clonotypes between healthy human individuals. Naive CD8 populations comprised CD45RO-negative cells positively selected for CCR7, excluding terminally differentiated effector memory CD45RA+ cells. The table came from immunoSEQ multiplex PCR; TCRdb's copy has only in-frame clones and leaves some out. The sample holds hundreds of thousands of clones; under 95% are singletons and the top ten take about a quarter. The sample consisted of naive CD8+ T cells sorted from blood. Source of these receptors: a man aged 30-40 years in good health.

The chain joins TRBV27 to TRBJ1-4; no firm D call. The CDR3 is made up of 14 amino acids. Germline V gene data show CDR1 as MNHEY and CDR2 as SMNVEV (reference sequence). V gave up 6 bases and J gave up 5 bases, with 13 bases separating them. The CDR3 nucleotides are TGTGCCAGCAGGTCCCAGGATATGAATGAAAAACTGTTTTTT. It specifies CASRSQDMNEKLFF.

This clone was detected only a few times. In DNA, the CDR3 is TGCGCCAGCAGCTTGGGGTCTGGCTATGGCTACACCTTC. This translates into CASSLGSGYGYTF. J is TRBJ1-2 and V is TRBV5-1; D is undetermined. This CDR3 is 13 amino acids long. Trimming stripped 0 bases from V and 4 bases from J, with 7 bases between. In germline, CDR1 is SGHRS, CDR2 YFSETQ.

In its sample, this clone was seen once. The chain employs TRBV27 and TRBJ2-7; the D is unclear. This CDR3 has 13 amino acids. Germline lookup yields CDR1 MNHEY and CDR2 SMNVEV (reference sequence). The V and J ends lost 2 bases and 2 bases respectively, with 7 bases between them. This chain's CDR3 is CASSLMGTYEQYF. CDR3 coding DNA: TGTGCCAGCAGTTTAATGGGAACCTACGAGCAGTACTTC.

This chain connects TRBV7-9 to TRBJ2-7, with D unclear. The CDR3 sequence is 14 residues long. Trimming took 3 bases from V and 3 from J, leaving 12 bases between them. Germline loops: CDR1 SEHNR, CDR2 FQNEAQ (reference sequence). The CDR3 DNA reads TGTGCCAGCAGCTTCCCGGGTGCCAGCTACGAGCAGTACTTC. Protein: CASSFPGASYEQYF.

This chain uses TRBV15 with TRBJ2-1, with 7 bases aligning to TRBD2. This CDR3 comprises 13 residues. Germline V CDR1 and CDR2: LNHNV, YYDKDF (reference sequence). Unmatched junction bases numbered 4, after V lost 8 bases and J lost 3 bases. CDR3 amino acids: CATEASGYNEQFF. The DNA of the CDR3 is TGTGCCACCGAGGCTAGCGGCTACAATGAGCAGTTCTTC.

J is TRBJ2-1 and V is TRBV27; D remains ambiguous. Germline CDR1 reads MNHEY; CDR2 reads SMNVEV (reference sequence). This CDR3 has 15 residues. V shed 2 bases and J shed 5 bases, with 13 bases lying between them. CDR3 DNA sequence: TGTGCCAGCAGTTTAAGCCCAATTACCCACAATGAGCAGTTCTTC. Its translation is CASSLSPITHNEQFF.

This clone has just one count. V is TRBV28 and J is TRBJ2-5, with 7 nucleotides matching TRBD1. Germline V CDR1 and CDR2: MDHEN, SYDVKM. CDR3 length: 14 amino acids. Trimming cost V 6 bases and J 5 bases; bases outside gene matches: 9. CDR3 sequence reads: CASSRRGGRETQYF. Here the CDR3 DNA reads TGTGCCAGCAGCCGAAGAGGGGGCAGGGAGACCCAGTACTTC.

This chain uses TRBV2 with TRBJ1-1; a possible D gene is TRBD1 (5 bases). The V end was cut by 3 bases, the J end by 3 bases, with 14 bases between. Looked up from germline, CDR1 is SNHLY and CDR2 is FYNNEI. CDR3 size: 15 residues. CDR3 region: CASSDAQGIHTEAFF. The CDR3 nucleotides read TGTGCCAGCAGTGACGCCCAGGGAATACACACTGAAGCTTTCTTT.

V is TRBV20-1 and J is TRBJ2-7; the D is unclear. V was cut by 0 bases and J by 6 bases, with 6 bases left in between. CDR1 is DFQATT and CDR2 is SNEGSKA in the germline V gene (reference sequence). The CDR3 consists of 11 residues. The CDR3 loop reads CSARDVREQYF. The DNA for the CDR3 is TGCAGTGCTAGAGATGTCCGCGAGCAGTACTTC.

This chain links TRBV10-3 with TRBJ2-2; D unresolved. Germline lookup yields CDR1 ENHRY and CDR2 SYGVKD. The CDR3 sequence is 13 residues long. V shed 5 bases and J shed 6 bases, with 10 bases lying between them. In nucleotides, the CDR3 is TGTGCCATCAGTCCTCCGTCCGCCGGGGAGCTGTTTTTT. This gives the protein CAISPPSAGELFF.

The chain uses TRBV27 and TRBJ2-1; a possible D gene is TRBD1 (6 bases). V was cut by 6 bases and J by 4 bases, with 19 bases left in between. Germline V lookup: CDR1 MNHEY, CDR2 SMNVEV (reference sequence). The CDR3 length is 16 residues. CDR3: CASSPTSGTLYNEQFF. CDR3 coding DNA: TGTGCCAGCAGCCCTACCTCCGGGACATTGTACAATGAGCAGTTCTTC.

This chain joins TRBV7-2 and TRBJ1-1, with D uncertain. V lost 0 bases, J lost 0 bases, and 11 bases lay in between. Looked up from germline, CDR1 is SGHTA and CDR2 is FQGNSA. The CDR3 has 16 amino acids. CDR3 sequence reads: CASSLAGRYLNTEAFF. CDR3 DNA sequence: TGTGCCAGCAGCTTAGCTGGGAGGTATTTGAACACTGAAGCTTTCTTT.

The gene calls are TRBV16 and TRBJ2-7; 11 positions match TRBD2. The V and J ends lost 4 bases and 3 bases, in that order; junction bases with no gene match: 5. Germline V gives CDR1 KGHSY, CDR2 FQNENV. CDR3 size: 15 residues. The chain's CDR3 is CASSRSGTSGYEQYF. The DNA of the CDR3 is TGTGCCAGCAGCCGCTCCGGGACTAGCGGCTACGAGCAGTACTTC.

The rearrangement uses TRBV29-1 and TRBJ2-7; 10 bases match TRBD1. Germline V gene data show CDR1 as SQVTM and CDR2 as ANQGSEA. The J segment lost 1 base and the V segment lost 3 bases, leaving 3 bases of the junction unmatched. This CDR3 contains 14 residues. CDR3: CSVDGTGESYEQYF. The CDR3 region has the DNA TGCAGCGTTGATGGGACAGGGGAGTCCTACGAGCAGTACTTC.